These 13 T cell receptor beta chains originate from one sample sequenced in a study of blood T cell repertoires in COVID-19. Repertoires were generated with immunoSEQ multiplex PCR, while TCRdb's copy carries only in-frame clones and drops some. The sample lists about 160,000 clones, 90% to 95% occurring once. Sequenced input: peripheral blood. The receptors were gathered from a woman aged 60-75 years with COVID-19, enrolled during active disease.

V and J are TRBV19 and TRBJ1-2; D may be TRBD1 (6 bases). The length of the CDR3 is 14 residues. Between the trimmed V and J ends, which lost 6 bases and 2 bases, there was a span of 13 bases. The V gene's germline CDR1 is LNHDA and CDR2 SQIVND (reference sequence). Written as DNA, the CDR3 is TGTGCCAGTAGGAACACAGGGTCCAACTATGGCTACACCTTC. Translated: CASRNTGSNYGYTF.

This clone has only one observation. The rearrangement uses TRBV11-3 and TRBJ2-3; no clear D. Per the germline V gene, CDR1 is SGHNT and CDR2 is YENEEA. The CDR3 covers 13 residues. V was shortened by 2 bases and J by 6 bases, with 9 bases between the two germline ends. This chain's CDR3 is CASSLNPVDTQYF. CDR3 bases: TGTGCCAGCAGCTTAAACCCGGTGGATACGCAGTATTTT.

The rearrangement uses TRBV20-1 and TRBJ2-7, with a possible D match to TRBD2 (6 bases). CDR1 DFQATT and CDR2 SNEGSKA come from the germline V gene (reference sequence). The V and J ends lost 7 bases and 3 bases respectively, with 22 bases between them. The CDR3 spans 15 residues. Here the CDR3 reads CSGSFTLLGGYEQYF. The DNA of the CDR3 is TGCAGTGGTAGTTTCACCCTCCTGGGAGGCTACGAGCAGTACTTC.

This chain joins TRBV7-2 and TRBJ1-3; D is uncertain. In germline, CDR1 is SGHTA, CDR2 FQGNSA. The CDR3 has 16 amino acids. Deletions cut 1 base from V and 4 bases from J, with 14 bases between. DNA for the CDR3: TGTGCCAGCAGCTTAGTCTCGCAAGGGAGCGGAAACACCATATATTTT. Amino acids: CASSLVSQGSGNTIYF. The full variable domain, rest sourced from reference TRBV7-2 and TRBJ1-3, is GAGVSQSPSNKVTEKGKDVELRCDPISGHTALYWYRQSLGQGLEFLIYFQGNSAPDKSGLPSDRFSAERTGGSVSTLTIQRTQQEDSAVYLCASSLVSQGSGNTIYFGEGSWLTVV.

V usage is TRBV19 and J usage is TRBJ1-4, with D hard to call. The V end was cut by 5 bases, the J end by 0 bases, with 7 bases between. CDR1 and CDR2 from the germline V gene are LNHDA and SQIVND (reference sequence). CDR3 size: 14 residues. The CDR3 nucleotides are TGTGCCAGTAGTCGAGGTTCAACTAATGAAAAACTGTTTTTT. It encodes CASSRGSTNEKLFF.

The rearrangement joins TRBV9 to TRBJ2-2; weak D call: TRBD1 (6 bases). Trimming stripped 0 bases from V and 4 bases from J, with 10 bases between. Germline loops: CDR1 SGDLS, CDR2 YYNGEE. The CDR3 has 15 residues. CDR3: CASSVAGHSTGELFF. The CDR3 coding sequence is TGTGCCAGCAGCGTAGCGGGACACAGCACCGGGGAGCTGTTTTTT. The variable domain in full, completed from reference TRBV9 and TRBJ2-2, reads DSGVTQTPKHLITATGQRVTLRCSPRSGDLSVYWYQQSLDQGLQFLIQYYNGEERAKGNILERFSAQQFPDLHSELNLSSLELGDSALYFCASSVAGHSTGELFFGEGSRLTVL.

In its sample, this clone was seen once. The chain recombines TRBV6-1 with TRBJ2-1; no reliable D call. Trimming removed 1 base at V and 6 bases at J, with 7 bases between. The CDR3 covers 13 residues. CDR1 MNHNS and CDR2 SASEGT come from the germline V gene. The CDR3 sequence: CASSEGPINEQFF. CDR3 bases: TGTGCCAGCAGTGAAGGGCCAATCAATGAGCAGTTCTTC.

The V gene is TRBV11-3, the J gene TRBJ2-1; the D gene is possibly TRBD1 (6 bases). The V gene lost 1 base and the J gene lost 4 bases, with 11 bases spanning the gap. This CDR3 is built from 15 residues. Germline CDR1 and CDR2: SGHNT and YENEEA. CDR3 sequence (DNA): TGTGCCAGCAGCTTAGGACAGGCAGCATACAATGAGCAGTTCTTC. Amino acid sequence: CASSLGQAAYNEQFF. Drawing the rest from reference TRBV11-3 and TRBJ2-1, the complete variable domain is EAGVVQSPRYKIIEKKQPVAFWCNPISGHNTLYWYLQNLGQGPELLIRYENEEAVDDSQLPKDRFSAERLKGVDSTLKIQPAELGDSAVYLCASSLGQAAYNEQFFGPGTRLTVL.

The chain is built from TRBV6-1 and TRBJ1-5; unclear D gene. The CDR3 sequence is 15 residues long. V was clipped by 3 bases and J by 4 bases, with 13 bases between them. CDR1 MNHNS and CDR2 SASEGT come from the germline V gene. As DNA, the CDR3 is TGTGCCAGCAGTGACCCAAGAGGCCCTAATCAGCCCCAGCATTTT. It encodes CASSDPRGPNQPQHF.

In DNA form, the CDR3 reads TGTGCCAGTAGTATAAGGGAGGGCGCCGGCTACACCTTC. Translated: CASSIREGAGYTF. The chain uses TRBV19 and TRBJ1-2, with D unresolved. The length of the CDR3 is 13 residues. The germline V gene encodes CDR1 LNHDA and CDR2 SQIVND (reference sequence). V gave up 2 bases and J gave up 8 bases, with 12 bases separating them.

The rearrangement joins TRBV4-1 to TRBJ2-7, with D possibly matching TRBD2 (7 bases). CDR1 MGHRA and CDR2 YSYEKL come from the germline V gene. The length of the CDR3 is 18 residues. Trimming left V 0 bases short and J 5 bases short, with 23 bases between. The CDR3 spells CASSQDSVARGLADEQYF. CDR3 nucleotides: TGCGCCAGCAGCCAAGATTCCGTAGCGCGGGGGCTAGCGGACGAGCAGTACTTC.

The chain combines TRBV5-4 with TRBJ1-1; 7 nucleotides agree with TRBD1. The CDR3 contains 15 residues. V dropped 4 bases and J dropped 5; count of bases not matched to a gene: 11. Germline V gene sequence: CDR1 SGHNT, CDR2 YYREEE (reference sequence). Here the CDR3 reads CASSPQQGISTEAFF. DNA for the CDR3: TGTGCCAGCAGCCCACAACAGGGGATCTCAACTGAAGCTTTCTTT.

In nucleotides, the CDR3 is TGTGCCAGCAGCTTATGGGGGGGGAAAAATGAAAAACTGTTTTTT. Protein product: CASSLWGGKNEKLFF. The chain carries TRBV7-2 and TRBJ1-4; D might be TRBD1 (5 bases). The CDR3 loop spans 15 amino acids. Germline V gene lookup returns CDR1 SGHTA and CDR2 FQGNSA. Trimming removed 2 bases from V and 5 bases from J, with 12 bases in between.